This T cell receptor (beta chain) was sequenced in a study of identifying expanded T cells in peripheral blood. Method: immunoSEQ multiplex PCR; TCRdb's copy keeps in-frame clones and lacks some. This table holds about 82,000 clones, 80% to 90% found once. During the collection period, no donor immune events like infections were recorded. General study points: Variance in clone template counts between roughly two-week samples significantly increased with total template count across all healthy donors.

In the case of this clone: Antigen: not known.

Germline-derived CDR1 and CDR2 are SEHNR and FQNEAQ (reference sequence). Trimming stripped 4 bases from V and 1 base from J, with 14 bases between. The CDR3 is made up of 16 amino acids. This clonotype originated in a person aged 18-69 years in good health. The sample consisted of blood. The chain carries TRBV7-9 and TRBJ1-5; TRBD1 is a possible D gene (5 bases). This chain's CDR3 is CASSYEGLLSNQPQHF. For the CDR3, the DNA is TGTGCCAGCAGCTACGAGGGACTGCTGAGCAATCAGCCCCAGCATTTT.